The subject of this entry is one T cell receptor beta chain. The data originate from a study of blood T cell repertoires in COVID-19. About the research overall: The United States, Italy and Spain supplied acute and convalescent COVID-19 samples. PBMCs, B-cell-depleted T cells, or T cells were the source of the cDNA or gDNA that made up the material.

Original methodology: How many nucleated cells were present was estimated from reference gene primer amplification. This table comes from immunoSEQ multiplex PCR, and its TCRdb copy is limited to in-frame clones, with some not included. V and J calls and clone size are given by that table; D and trimming were obtained from the DNA. The table includes about 170,000 clones, over 75% detected once. In Seattle, patients joined the study during active infection and were tracked longitudinally. CDR3 size: 14 residues. V lost 9 bases, J lost 4 bases, and 8 bases stayed unmatched. Germline V CDR1 and CDR2: MDHEN, SYDVKM.

This clonotype originated in an elderly man with COVID-19, enrolled during active disease. Input material: peripheral blood. V is TRBV28 and J is TRBJ1-5; TRBD1 agrees at 8 bases. The CDR3, as DNA: TGTGCCAGTCTACGACGACAGGGGAATCAGCCCCAGCATTTT. Translating it yields CASLRRQGNQPQHF.